The clone carrying this TCR beta chain came up a few times. Its antigen is still unknown. The authors ran a second PCR of about 6 to 11 cycles using a sample-barcoded 5' primer and a J-beta primer mix. Every individual sample yielded 2.5 million or more paired-end reads (each containing CDR3). One entry per CDR3 protein results from TCRdb running MiXCR on the 5' RACE reads. The sample consists of some 370,000 distinct CDR3 sequences, roughly half of them appearing once. These data originate in a study of blood T cells in healthy people across ages. General study results and limits: Naive T cell percentage showed a strong correlation with the diversity of TCR beta.

This CDR3 comprises 14 residues. Germline CDR1 and CDR2: MNHEY and SMNVEV (reference sequence). V lost 5 bases, J lost 10 bases, and 18 bases lay in between. The gene calls are TRBV27 and TRBJ2-1; D might be TRBD1 (6 bases). The receptor's source is a man in his 60s in good health. Input material: blood. This chain's CDR3 is CASSRAGESMEQFF. The CDR3 region has the DNA TGTGCCAGCAGTAGGGCAGGGGAGTCTATGGAGCAGTTCTTC.